The 12 T cell receptor beta chains presented below share a single source sample, sequenced in a study of CD8+ T cells in alopecia areata. Once RNA had been extracted, it was reverse transcribed into cDNA to act as the sequencing template. Sequenced by immunoSEQ multiplex PCR; TCRdb stores in-frame clones only, minus some. Of roughly 150,000 clones in the sample, roughly 50% were seen once. This material consisted of CD4+ T cells sorted from blood, taken at week 0. These TCRs come from a human donor with alopecia areata.

The chain has TRBV13 and TRBJ2-7; D is possibly TRBD2 (5 bases). Germline V gene sequence: CDR1 PRHDT, CDR2 FYEKMQ (reference sequence). The CDR3 length is 15 residues. Deletions cut 5 bases from V and 4 bases from J, with 18 bases between. CDR3 nucleotide sequence: TGTGCCAGCAGCGACCGGACTGTAAAACGGTACGAGCAGTACTTC. Its translation: CASSDRTVKRYEQYF.

CDR3 coding DNA: TGTGCCAGCAGCTTAAATAAGGGGGCGCGGGGCTACACCTTC. Protein: CASSLNKGARGYTF. V and J are TRBV7-2 and TRBJ1-2, with 7 nucleotides matching TRBD1. Germline V lookup: CDR1 SGHTA, CDR2 FQGNSA. The V and J ends lost 2 bases and 8 bases, in that order; junction bases with no gene match: 8. This CDR3 spans 14 amino acids.

J is TRBJ2-7 and V is TRBV9; 10 bases are a match to TRBD2. CDR3 length: 15 residues. CDR1 and CDR2 from the germline V gene are SGDLS and YYNGEE. Trimming at V came to 1 base and at J to 6 bases, leaving 7 bases not matched to a gene. CDR3 amino acids: CASSVSGGAIGEQYF. DNA for the CDR3: TGTGCCAGCAGCGTAAGCGGGGGGGCAATAGGCGAGCAGTACTTC.

Only a few counts were recorded for this clone. J is TRBJ1-1 and V is TRBV7-2, with D uncertain. Germline assignment: CDR1 SGHTA and CDR2 FQGNSA. Trimming left V 4 bases short and J 10 bases short, with 13 bases between. This CDR3 is built from 12 residues. Here the CDR3 DNA reads TGTGCCAGCAGCTCCGACGGGTGGGGAGCTTTCTTT. Protein product: CASSSDGWGAFF.

The rearrangement uses TRBV6-5 and TRBJ2-3; 11 bases fit TRBD2. V lost 8 bases, J lost 0 bases, and 4 bases stayed unmatched. The CDR3 covers 15 residues. CDR1 and CDR2 from the germline V gene are MNHEY and SVGAGI. CDR3 in DNA: TGTGCCAGCTCTAGCGGGGGGCGCAGCACAGATACGCAGTATTTT. Its protein product is CASSSGGRSTDTQYF.

This clone came up a few times. This chain uses TRBV19 with TRBJ2-2, with D maybe TRBD2 (7 bases). The CDR3 extends over 18 amino acids. Trimming removed 7 bases at V and 1 base at J, with 22 bases between. Germline assignment: CDR1 LNHDA and CDR2 SQIVND (reference sequence). This CDR3 is CASKGYGGRSGNTGELFF. In DNA form, the CDR3 reads TGTGCCAGTAAAGGGTACGGGGGGCGAAGCGGGAACACCGGGGAGCTGTTTTTT.

V and J are TRBV29-1 and TRBJ2-3; 7 positions match TRBD1. This CDR3 is built from 16 residues. The ends lost 1 base at V and 4 bases at J; junction bases unmatched: 11. Germline V gene data show CDR1 as SQVTM and CDR2 as ANQGSEA. The CDR3 DNA is TGCAGCGTTGAAGTTATTGAAAAGGGGGCTGCAGATACGCAGTATTTT. Translating it yields CSVEVIEKGAADTQYF.

The rearrangement joins TRBV30 to TRBJ2-2; TRBD2 matches at 9 bases. The CDR3 sequence is 16 residues long. Germline V gene lookup returns CDR1 GTSNPN and CDR2 SVGIG (reference sequence). V dropped 0 bases and J dropped 3; count of bases not matched to a gene: 5. The CDR3 DNA reads as TGTGCCTGGAGTGTACCCGGGACTAGCTACACCGGGGAGCTGTTTTTT. Its translation: CAWSVPGTSYTGELFF.

V gene TRBV5-1 combines with J gene TRBJ1-1; D is uncertain. CDR1 is SGHRS, CDR2 YFSETQ, per germline. The length of the CDR3 is 14 residues. Trimming left V 0 bases short and J 4 bases short, with 10 bases between. CDR3 sequence reads: CASSLEGGGTEAFF. CDR3 DNA: TGCGCCAGCAGCTTGGAGGGAGGAGGCACTGAAGCTTTCTTT.

A few counts support this clone. CDR3: CSVEVRDDEKLFF. Written as DNA, the CDR3 is TGCAGCGTTGAGGTCCGGGATGATGAAAAACTGTTTTTT. The chain joins TRBV29-1 to TRBJ1-4; the D is unclear. V was clipped by 3 bases and J by 6 bases, with 11 bases between them. CDR3 length equals 13 residues. The V gene's germline CDR1 is SQVTM and CDR2 ANQGSEA.

The chain has TRBV9 and TRBJ2-1; no reliable D call. CDR1 and CDR2 from the germline V gene are SGDLS and YYNGEE. The CDR3 is made up of 13 amino acids. Trimming took 4 bases from V and 15 from J, leaving 20 bases between them. CDR3 in amino acids: CASSTFIQDEAFF. In nucleotides, the CDR3 is TGTGCCAGCAGCACCTTCATCCAGGACGAGGCGTTCTTC.

This clone showed up just once. This chain links TRBV5-6 with TRBJ2-3; weak D call: TRBD1 (5 bases). This CDR3 comprises 13 residues. Germline assignment: CDR1 SGHDT and CDR2 YYEEEE. Trimming stripped 4 bases from V and 4 bases from J, with 10 bases between. The CDR3 protein is CASSPRVADTQYF. In DNA, the CDR3 is TGTGCCAGCAGCCCCAGGGTTGCAGATACGCAGTATTTT.